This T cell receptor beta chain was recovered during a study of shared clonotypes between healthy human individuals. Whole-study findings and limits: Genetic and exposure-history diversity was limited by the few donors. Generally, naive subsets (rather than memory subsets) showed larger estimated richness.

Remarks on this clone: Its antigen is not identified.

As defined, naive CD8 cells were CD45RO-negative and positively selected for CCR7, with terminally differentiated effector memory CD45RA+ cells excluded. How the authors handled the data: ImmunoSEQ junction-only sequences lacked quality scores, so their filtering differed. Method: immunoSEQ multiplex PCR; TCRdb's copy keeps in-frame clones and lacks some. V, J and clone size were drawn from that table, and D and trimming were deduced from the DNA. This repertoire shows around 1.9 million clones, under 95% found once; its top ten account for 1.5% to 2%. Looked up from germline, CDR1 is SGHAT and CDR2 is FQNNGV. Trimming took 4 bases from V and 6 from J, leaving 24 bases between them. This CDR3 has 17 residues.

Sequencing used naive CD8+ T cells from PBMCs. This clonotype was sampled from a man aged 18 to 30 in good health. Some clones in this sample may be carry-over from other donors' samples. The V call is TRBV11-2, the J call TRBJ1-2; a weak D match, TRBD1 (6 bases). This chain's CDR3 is CASSSDRKGREAHGYTF. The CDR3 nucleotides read TGTGCCAGCAGCTCCGACAGGAAGGGTAGAGAGGCCCATGGCTACACCTTC. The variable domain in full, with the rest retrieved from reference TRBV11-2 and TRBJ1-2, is EAGVAQSPRYKIIEKRQSVAFWCNPISGHATLYWYQQILGQGPKLLIQFQNNGVVDDSQLPKDRFSAERLKGVDSTLKIQPAKLEDSAVYLCASSSDRKGREAHGYTFGSGTRLTVV.